These T cell receptor beta chains were read from a single sample in a study of chemoradiotherapy in HPV16-positive cancers. Repertoires were generated with immunoSEQ multiplex PCR, while TCRdb's copy carries only in-frame clones and drops some. Seen here are 7,000 to 7,500 clones, around four fifths observed once, and the top ten hold under 8%. Sample: tumor tissue, taken from a patient who underwent chemoradiotherapy. Every receptor here comes from a human donor with HPV-associated anogenital cancer. Each CDR3 is given with its conserved first and last residue. A D gene is named only where the DNA matches it firmly. Clone size is shown for a subset of rows, as once, few, many or a class of expanded clone.

D gene: TRBD1; clone size: few; V gene: TRBV11-2; J gene: TRBJ1-1; CDR3 DNA: TGTGCCAGCAGCTCTCGGGGGACAGCTAACACTGAAGCTTTCTTT; CDR3 protein: CASSSRGTANTEAFF
D gene: TRBD1; clone size: few; V gene: TRBV11-3; J gene: TRBJ1-1; CDR3 DNA: TGTGCCAGCAGCCCCGGACAGGGTAAGGTATGGGGCACTGAAGCTTTCTTT; CDR3 protein: CASSPGQGKVWGTEAFF
D gene: TRBD2; clone size: .; V gene: TRBV6-5; J gene: TRBJ2-2; CDR3 DNA: TGTGCCAGCAGTCCTCCCGGGACTAGAGCCGGGGAGCTGTTTTTT; CDR3 protein: CASSPPGTRAGELFF
D gene: .; clone size: once; V gene: TRBV5-1; J gene: TRBJ1-2; CDR3 DNA: TGCGCCAGCAGCTTGGACGGTCCTCCGAACTATGGCTACACCTTC; CDR3 protein: CASSLDGPPNYGYTF
D gene: TRBD1; clone size: .; V gene: TRBV27; J gene: TRBJ2-7; CDR3 DNA: TGTGCCAGCGGACCTCAGACGGTGGGCAGGGGGAGCGAGCAGTACTTC; CDR3 protein: CASGPQTVGRGSEQYF
D gene: .; clone size: .; V gene: TRBV28; J gene: TRBJ2-7; CDR3 DNA: TGTGCCAGCAGTCCGCCGGACAGATCGATCCCCGTCCACGAGCAGTACTTC; CDR3 protein: CASSPPDRSIPVHEQYF
D gene: TRBD1; clone size: .; V gene: TRBV19; J gene: TRBJ2-7; CDR3 DNA: TGTGCCAGTAGTTCCGGACAGGGATACGAGCAGTACTTC; CDR3 protein: CASSSGQGYEQYF
D gene: .; clone size: .; V gene: TRBV19; J gene: TRBJ1-5; CDR3 DNA: TGTGCCAGTACCTCACGACAGCCTAACGTCCCCCAGCATTTT; CDR3 protein: CASTSRQPNVPQHF
D gene: .; clone size: .; V gene: TRBV5-1; J gene: TRBJ2-3; CDR3 DNA: TGCGCCAGCAAACTGGATGCACACACAGATACGCAGTATTTT; CDR3 protein: CASKLDAHTDTQYF
D gene: TRBD1; clone size: .; V gene: TRBV2; J gene: TRBJ1-2; CDR3 DNA: TGTGCCAGCAGTGAGGCTTTCGACAGGGAGGCTGGTGGCTACACCTTC; CDR3 protein: CASSEAFDREAGGYTF
D gene: .; clone size: .; V gene: TRBV7-7; J gene: TRBJ1-2; CDR3 DNA: TGTGCCAGCAGGTTGAGGGCAGGGGGCTACACCTTC; CDR3 protein: CASRLRAGGYTF
D gene: TRBD2; clone size: .; V gene: TRBV11-2; J gene: TRBJ2-2; CDR3 DNA: TGTGCCAGCAGCGACGGGGGGGGTTTGATCGGGGAGCTGTTTTTT; CDR3 protein: CASSDGGGLIGELFF
D gene: .; clone size: .; V gene: TRBV28; J gene: TRBJ2-4; CDR3 DNA: TGTGCCAGCAGTGAATCCGGGACAGCCAAAAACATTCAGTACTTC; CDR3 protein: CASSESGTAKNIQYF
D gene: TRBD1; clone size: .; V gene: TRBV7-9; J gene: TRBJ1-1; CDR3 DNA: TGTGCCAGCAGCTTACCGGGACAGGTTAGCACTGAAGCTTTCTTT; CDR3 protein: CASSLPGQVSTEAFF
D gene: .; clone size: .; V gene: TRBV5-6; J gene: TRBJ2-2; CDR3 DNA: TGTGCCAGCAGCTTGGGGGACGAGGGATATACCGGGGAGCTGTTTTTT; CDR3 protein: CASSLGDEGYTGELFF
D gene: .; clone size: once; V gene: TRBV15; J gene: TRBJ1-2; CDR3 DNA: TGTGCCACCAGCAGAGATCGTAGGGTGAGAAGCTATGGCTACACCTTC; CDR3 protein: CATSRDRRVRSYGYTF
D gene: TRBD1; clone size: .; V gene: TRBV5-1; J gene: TRBJ2-3; CDR3 DNA: TGCGCCAGCAGCGACGGGACAGGGACTAGCACAGATACGCAGTATTTT; CDR3 protein: CASSDGTGTSTDTQYF
D gene: .; clone size: .; V gene: TRBV5-4; J gene: TRBJ2-4; CDR3 DNA: TGTGCCAGCAGCGAAACAGGGAACAACATTCAGTACTTC; CDR3 protein: CASSETGNNIQYF
D gene: .; clone size: .; V gene: TRBV7-2; J gene: TRBJ2-5; CDR3 DNA: TGTGCCAGCAGCTTAGGGGTGGGGCAGTTCGAGACCCAGTACTTC; CDR3 protein: CASSLGVGQFETQYF
D gene: TRBD1; clone size: .; V gene: TRBV6-5; J gene: TRBJ2-1; CDR3 DNA: TGTGCCAGCAGCCTCGGACAGGGGGCTCTCGATGAGCAGTTCTTC; CDR3 protein: CASSLGQGALDEQFF
D gene: TRBD1; clone size: .; V gene: TRBV7-9; J gene: TRBJ2-7; CDR3 DNA: TGTGCCAGCAGCCCAAAACGGGGACAGCTGGACGAGCAGTACTTC; CDR3 protein: CASSPKRGQLDEQYF
D gene: .; clone size: .; V gene: TRBV7-2; J gene: TRBJ2-1; CDR3 DNA: TGTGCCAGCAGCACCTATAACGGTTACAATGAGCAGTTCTTC; CDR3 protein: CASSTYNGYNEQFF
D gene: TRBD1; clone size: .; V gene: TRBV10-3; J gene: TRBJ1-2; CDR3 DNA: TGTGCCATCAGTGAGGTGAGGGACAGGGGAAATGGCTACACCTTC; CDR3 protein: CAISEVRDRGNGYTF
D gene: .; clone size: .; V gene: TRBV2; J gene: TRBJ2-7; CDR3 DNA: TGTGCCAGCAGTCGGACGGTAAACGGCTACGAGCAGTACTTC; CDR3 protein: CASSRTVNGYEQYF
D gene: .; clone size: once; V gene: TRBV6-5; J gene: TRBJ2-2; CDR3 DNA: TGTGCCAGCAGTTCCGCGGGGCCGATGAACACCGGGGAGCTGTTTTTT; CDR3 protein: CASSSAGPMNTGELFF
D gene: .; clone size: .; V gene: TRBV19; J gene: TRBJ2-7; CDR3 DNA: TGTGCCAGTAGCCATCGATACGAGCAGTACTTC; CDR3 protein: CASSHRYEQYF
D gene: .; clone size: .; V gene: TRBV30; J gene: TRBJ1-6; CDR3 DNA: TGTGCCTGGAGTGTACGAGAGTATAATTCACCCCTCCACTTT; CDR3 protein: CAWSVREYNSPLHF
D gene: TRBD1; clone size: .; V gene: TRBV7-9; J gene: TRBJ2-5; CDR3 DNA: TGTGCCAGCAGCGAACAGGGGATTCAGGAGACCCAGTACTTC; CDR3 protein: CASSEQGIQETQYF
D gene: .; clone size: .; V gene: TRBV19; J gene: TRBJ2-7; CDR3 DNA: TGTGCCAGTAGTCGTGGGACGGTGCCTTCCTACGAGCAGTACTTC; CDR3 protein: CASSRGTVPSYEQYF
D gene: .; clone size: .; V gene: TRBV9; J gene: TRBJ2-1; CDR3 DNA: TGTGCCAGCAGCCCCGGGACTCCGCGTGAGGGCGAGCAGTTCTTC; CDR3 protein: CASSPGTPREGEQFF
D gene: .; clone size: .; V gene: TRBV5-1; J gene: TRBJ1-1; CDR3 DNA: TGCGCCAGCAGCTTGGGGGGGGGAGGTGGCACTGAAGCTTTCTTT; CDR3 protein: CASSLGGGGGTEAFF
D gene: TRBD1; clone size: .; V gene: TRBV18; J gene: TRBJ2-3; CDR3 DNA: TGTGCCAGCTCACCGGGGACAGGGGCAGATACGCAGTATTTT; CDR3 protein: CASSPGTGADTQYF
D gene: TRBD1; clone size: .; V gene: TRBV2; J gene: TRBJ2-3; CDR3 DNA: TGTGCCAGCAGTCCACAGGGGGCTTGGGCAGATACGCAGTATTTT; CDR3 protein: CASSPQGAWADTQYF
D gene: .; clone size: .; V gene: TRBV30; J gene: TRBJ1-5; CDR3 DNA: TGTGCCTGGAGTGTACAGGGTCAGCCCCAGCATTTT; CDR3 protein: CAWSVQGQPQHF
D gene: .; clone size: .; V gene: TRBV28; J gene: TRBJ1-1; CDR3 DNA: TGTGCCAGCAGTTTGGGAGTGGGGGCTAAAGAAGCTTTCTTT; CDR3 protein: CASSLGVGAKEAFF
D gene: .; clone size: few; V gene: TRBV9; J gene: TRBJ2-2; CDR3 DNA: TGTGCCAGCAGCGTGTATGACACCGGGGAGCTGTTTTTT; CDR3 protein: CASSVYDTGELFF
D gene: .; clone size: .; V gene: TRBV5-1; J gene: TRBJ2-5; CDR3 DNA: TGCGCCAGCAGCTTGATCGGACGCCCCAGCCAAGAGACCCAGTACTTC; CDR3 protein: CASSLIGRPSQETQYF